Listed here are 11 T cell receptor beta chains from one sample, sequenced in a study of beta chain features in type 1 diabetes. The whole isolated RNA underwent reverse transcription, so sequencing captured expressed TCRB transcripts. This table comes from immunoSEQ multiplex PCR, and its TCRdb copy is limited to in-frame clones, with some not included. This repertoire shows hundreds of thousands of clones, 8% to 13% found once; its top ten account for around 0.015%. Sample: naive CD4+ T cells from blood. All receptors derive from a woman aged 25 to 39 in good health.

This clone appeared a few times. This chain joins TRBV7-2 and TRBJ2-5, with 11 nucleotides matching TRBD2. The V gene end was trimmed by 5 bases and the J gene end by 2 bases; junction bases not matched to a gene: 7. CDR3 length equals 16 residues. Germline CDR1 and CDR2: SGHTA and FQGNSA. CDR3 bases: TGTGCCAGCAGCCCGTGGACTAGCGGGCCTCAAGAGACCCAGTACTTC. This translates into CASSPWTSGPQETQYF.

The chain couples TRBV29-1 to TRBJ2-3, with 9 bases fitting TRBD1. CDR3 length: 13 amino acids. From germline, CDR1 is SQVTM and CDR2 ANQGSEA. With 7 bases clipped from V and 3 bases from J, the junction kept 5 bases outside the gene matches. The CDR3 spells CSATGQGTDTQYF. Written as DNA, the CDR3 is TGCAGCGCAACTGGACAGGGGACAGATACGCAGTATTTT.

This clone was counted a few times. The CDR3 spells CASSPSPSRSETQYF. CDR3 DNA: TGTGCCAGCAGTCCCTCCCCCTCTAGGTCGGAGACCCAGTACTTC. The rearrangement uses TRBV6-6 and TRBJ2-5; D unclear. The CDR3 has 15 residues. Germline assignment: CDR1 MNHNY and CDR2 SVGAGI (reference sequence). Trimming removed 5 bases at V and 5 bases at J, with 18 bases between.

This clone was seen a handful of times. This chain connects TRBV7-9 to TRBJ2-7, with 8 bases that match TRBD1. The CDR3 is 14 amino acids. Germline V gives CDR1 SEHNR, CDR2 FQNEAQ (reference sequence). Trimming removed 6 bases from V and 9 bases from J; junction bases left unmatched: 13. The CDR3 loop reads CASSSVQGAVGQYF. DNA for the CDR3: TGTGCCAGCAGTTCGGTTCAGGGGGCAGTGGGGCAGTACTTC.

This clone has just a few counts. The V call is TRBV5-1, the J call TRBJ2-1, with D possibly being TRBD1 (5 bases). V was pared by 0 bases and J by 6 bases, with 13 bases between. This CDR3 region has 15 residues. Per germline, CDR1 SGHRS and CDR2 YFSETQ. The CDR3: CASSLDSQGPNEQFF. DNA of the CDR3: TGCGCCAGCAGCTTGGACAGCCAGGGCCCCAATGAGCAGTTCTTC.

V and J are TRBV19 and TRBJ2-7, with 9 bases aligning to TRBD1. Germline lookup yields CDR1 LNHDA and CDR2 SQIVND (reference sequence). Trimming took 3 bases from V and 3 from J; bases not matched to a gene: 6. There are 15 residues in the CDR3. In DNA, the CDR3 is TGTGCCAGTAGTATTGTCGTGGGACAGGGCTACGAGCAGTACTTC. Protein sequence: CASSIVVGQGYEQYF. Complete variable domain (other parts from reference TRBV19 and TRBJ2-7): DGGITQSPKYLFRKEGQNVTLSCEQNLNHDAMYWYRQDPGQGLRLIYYSQIVNDFQKGDIAEGYSVSREKKESFPLTVTSAQKNPTAFYLCASSIVVGQGYEQYFGPGTRLTVT.

This clone was detected only a few times. The CDR3: CASSSGGASGLDTQYF. For the CDR3, the DNA is TGTGCCAGCAGCTCGGGGGGGGCTAGCGGGCTCGATACGCAGTATTTT. The rearrangement uses TRBV9 and TRBJ2-3; 8 bases map to TRBD2. Trimming at V came to 4 bases and at J to 6 bases, leaving 13 bases not matched to a gene. Looked up from germline, CDR1 is SGDLS and CDR2 is YYNGEE. The CDR3 length is 16 residues. Full variable domain (remainder filled in from reference TRBV9 and TRBJ2-3): DSGVTQTPKHLITATGQRVTLRCSPRSGDLSVYWYQQSLDQGLQFLIQYYNGEERAKGNILERFSAQQFPDLHSELNLSSLELGDSALYFCASSSGGASGLDTQYFGPGTRLTVL.

In this sample, this clone turned up a few times. Different DNA sequences within this sample yield the same CDR3. V is TRBV7-9 and J is TRBJ2-5, with 15 positions matching TRBD2. Losses at the gene ends were 4 bases for V and 2 bases for J; bases not matched to a gene: 2. The CDR3 sequence is 16 residues long. Looked up from germline, CDR1 is SEHNR and CDR2 is FQNEAQ (reference sequence). The chain's CDR3 is CASSSGLAGGQETQYF. The CDR3 nucleotides are TGTGCCAGCAGCTCGGGACTAGCGGGAGGACAAGAGACCCAGTACTTC.

The chain uses TRBV30 and TRBJ2-5; 8 bases are shared with TRBD2. The better agreement between TRBJ2-7 and the DNA end casts doubt on the J call. This CDR3 comprises 13 residues. From germline, CDR1 is GTSNPN and CDR2 SVGIG (reference sequence). The CDR3 bases are TGTGCCTGGATGTCTCGGGAGGGGCCCGAGCAGTACTTC. It codes for CAWMSREGPEQYF.

For the CDR3, the DNA is TGTGCCAGCAATTTGACCGACTTTCGCTCCTACGAGCAGTACTTC. This encodes CASNLTDFRSYEQYF. The chain combines TRBV7-9 with TRBJ2-7, with D unresolved. This CDR3 has 15 residues. Trimming removed 7 bases from V and 0 bases from J, with 16 bases in between. Germline lookup yields CDR1 SEHNR and CDR2 FQNEAQ (reference sequence).

The CDR3 protein is CASSLGLVGGVGDEQFF. Here the CDR3 DNA reads TGTGCCAGCAGCTTAGGTCTCGTGGGCGGGGTGGGGGATGAGCAGTTCTTC. The V and J genes are TRBV11-3 and TRBJ2-1; tentatively, D is TRBD2 (6 bases). The CDR3 runs to 17 residues. Between the trimmed V and J ends, which lost 1 base and 8 bases, there was a span of 21 bases. Germline V gene data show CDR1 as SGHNT and CDR2 as YENEEA.